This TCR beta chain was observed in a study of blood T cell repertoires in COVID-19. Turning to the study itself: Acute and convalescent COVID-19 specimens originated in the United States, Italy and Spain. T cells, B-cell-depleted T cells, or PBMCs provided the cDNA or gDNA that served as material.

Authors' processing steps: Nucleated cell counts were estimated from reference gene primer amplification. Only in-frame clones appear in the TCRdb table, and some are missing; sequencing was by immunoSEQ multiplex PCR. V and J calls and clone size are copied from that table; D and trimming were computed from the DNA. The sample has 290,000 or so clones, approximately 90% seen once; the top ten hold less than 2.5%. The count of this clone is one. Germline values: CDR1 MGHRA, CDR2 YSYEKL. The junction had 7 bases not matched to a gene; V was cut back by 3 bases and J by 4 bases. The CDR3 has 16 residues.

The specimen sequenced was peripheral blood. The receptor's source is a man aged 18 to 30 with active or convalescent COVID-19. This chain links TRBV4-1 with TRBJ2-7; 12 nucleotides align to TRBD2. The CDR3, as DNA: TGCGCCAGCAGCCATCCAACTAGCGGGAGGAAATACGAGCAGTACTTC. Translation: CASSHPTSGRKYEQYF.